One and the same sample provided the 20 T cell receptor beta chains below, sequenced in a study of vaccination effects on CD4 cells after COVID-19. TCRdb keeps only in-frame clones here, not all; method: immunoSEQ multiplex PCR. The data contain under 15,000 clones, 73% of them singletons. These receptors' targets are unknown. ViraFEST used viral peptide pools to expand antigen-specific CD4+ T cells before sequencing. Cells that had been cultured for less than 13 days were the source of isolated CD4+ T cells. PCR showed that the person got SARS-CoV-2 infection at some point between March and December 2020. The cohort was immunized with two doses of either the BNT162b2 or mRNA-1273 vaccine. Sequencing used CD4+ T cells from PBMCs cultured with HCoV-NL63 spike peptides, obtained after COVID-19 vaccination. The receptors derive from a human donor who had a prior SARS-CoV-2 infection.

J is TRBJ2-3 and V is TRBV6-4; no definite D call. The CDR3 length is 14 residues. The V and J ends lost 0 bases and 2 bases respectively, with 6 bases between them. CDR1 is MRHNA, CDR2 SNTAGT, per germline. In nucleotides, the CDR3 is TGTGCCAGCAGTGACTCTGATGCCACAGATACGCAGTATTTT. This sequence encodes CASSDSDATDTQYF.

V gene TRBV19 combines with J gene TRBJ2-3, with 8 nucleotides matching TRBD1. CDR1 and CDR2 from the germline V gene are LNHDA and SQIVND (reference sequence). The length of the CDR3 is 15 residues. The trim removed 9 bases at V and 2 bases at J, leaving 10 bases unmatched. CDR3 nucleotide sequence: TGTGCCAGCCGTCTACAGGGGGGTATCACAGATACGCAGTATTTT. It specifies CASRLQGGITDTQYF.

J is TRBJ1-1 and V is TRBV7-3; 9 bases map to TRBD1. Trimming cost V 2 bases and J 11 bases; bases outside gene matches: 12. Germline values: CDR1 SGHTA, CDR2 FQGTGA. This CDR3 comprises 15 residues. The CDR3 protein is CASSLRGTGLTKAFF. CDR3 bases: TGTGCCAGCAGCTTACGGGGGACAGGGTTAACTAAGGCTTTCTTT.

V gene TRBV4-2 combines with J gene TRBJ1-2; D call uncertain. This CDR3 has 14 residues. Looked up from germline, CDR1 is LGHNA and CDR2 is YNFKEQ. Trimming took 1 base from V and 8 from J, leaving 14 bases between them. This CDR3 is CASSQVGQPRGYTF. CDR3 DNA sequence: TGTGCCAGCAGCCAAGTGGGCCAGCCCAGGGGCTACACCTTC.

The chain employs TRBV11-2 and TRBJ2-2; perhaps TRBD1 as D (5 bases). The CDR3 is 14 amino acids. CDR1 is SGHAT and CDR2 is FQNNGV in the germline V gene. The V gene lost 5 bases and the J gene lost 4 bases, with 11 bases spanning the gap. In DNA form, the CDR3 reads TGTGCCAGCAGCCCAGGGTTTGCCACCGGGGAGCTGTTTTTT. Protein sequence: CASSPGFATGELFF.

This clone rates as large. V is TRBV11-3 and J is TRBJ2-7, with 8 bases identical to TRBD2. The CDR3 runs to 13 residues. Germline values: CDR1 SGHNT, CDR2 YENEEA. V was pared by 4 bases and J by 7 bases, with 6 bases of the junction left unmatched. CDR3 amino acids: CASSSGLAREQYF. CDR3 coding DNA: TGTGCCAGCAGCTCCGGACTAGCTCGTGAGCAGTACTTC.

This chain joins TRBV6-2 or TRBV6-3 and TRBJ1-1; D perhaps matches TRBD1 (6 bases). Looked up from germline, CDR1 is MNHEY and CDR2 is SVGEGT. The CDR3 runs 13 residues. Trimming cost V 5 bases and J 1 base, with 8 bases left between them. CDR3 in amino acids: CASSKQGNTEAFF. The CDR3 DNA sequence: TGTGCCAGCAGTAAACAGGGGAACACTGAAGCTTTCTTT.

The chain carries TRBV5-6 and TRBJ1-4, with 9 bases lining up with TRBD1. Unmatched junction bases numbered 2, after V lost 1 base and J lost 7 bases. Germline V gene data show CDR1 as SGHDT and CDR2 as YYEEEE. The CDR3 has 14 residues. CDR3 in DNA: TGTGCCAGCAGCTTGCTGGACAGGGGTGAAAAACTGTTTTTT. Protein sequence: CASSLLDRGEKLFF.

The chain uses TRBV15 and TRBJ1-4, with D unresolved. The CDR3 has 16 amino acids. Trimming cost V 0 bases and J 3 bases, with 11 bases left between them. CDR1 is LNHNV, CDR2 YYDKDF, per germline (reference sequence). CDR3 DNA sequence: TGTGCCACCAGCAGAGAGCCCCGGGTAGCTAATGAAAAACTGTTTTTT. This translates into CATSREPRVANEKLFF.

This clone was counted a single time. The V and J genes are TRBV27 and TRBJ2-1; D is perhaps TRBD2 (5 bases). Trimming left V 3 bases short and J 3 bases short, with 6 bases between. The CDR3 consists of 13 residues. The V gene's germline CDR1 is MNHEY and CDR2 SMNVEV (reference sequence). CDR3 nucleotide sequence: TGTGCCAGCAGTTTCACTAGCTACAATGAGCAGTTCTTC. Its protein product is CASSFTSYNEQFF.

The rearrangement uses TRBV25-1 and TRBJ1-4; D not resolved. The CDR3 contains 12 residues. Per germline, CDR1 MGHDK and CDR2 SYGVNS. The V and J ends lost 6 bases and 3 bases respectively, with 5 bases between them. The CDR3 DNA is TGTGCCAGCAGGGGCTCTAATGAAAAACTGTTTTTT. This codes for CASRGSNEKLFF.

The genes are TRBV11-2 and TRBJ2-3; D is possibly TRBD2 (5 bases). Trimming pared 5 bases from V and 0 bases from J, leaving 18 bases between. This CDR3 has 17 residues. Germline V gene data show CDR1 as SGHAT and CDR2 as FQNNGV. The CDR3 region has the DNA TGTGCCAGCAGCAGGCCGGACTTCCCACATAGCACAGATACGCAGTATTTT. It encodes CASSRPDFPHSTDTQYF.

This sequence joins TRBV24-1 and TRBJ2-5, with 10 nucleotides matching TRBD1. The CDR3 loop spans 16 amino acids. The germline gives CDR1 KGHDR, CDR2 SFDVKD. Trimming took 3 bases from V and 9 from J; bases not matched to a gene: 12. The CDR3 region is CATSDAGDRGSRAQYF. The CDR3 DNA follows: TGTGCCACCAGTGATGCGGGGGACAGGGGCTCTAGGGCCCAGTACTTC.

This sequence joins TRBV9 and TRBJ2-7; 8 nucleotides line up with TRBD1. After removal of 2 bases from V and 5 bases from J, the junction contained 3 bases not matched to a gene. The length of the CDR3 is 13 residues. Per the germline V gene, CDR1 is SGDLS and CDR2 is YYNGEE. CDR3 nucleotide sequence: TGTGCCAGCAGCGTGGCGGACAGGGACGAGCAGTACTTC. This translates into CASSVADRDEQYF.

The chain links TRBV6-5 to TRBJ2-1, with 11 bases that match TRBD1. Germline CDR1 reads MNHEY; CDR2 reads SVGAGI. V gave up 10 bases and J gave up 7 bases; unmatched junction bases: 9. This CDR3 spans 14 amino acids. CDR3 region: CATQRDRGINEQFF. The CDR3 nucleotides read TGTGCCACCCAAAGGGACAGGGGGATAAATGAGCAGTTCTTC.

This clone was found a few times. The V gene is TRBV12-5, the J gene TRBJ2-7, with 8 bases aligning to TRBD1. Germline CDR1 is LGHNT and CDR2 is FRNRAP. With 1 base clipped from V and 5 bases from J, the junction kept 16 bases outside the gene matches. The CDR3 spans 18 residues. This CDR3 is CASGLELRRRTGMDEQYF. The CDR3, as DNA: TGTGCTAGTGGTTTGGAATTGCGTCGGAGGACAGGGATGGACGAGCAGTACTTC.

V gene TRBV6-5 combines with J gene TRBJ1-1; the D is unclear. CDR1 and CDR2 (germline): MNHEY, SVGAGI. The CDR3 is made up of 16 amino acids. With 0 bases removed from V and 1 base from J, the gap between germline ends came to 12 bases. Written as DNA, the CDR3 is TGTGCCAGCAGTTACTCCAGAGTAAGAAGGAACACTGAAGCTTTCTTT. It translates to CASSYSRVRRNTEAFF.

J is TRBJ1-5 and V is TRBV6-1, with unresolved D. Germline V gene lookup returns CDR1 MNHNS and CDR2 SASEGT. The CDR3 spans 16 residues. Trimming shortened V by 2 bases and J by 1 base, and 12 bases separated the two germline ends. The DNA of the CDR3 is TGTGCCAGCAGTGAATATCTAGCAGTAAGCAATCAGCCCCAGCATTTT. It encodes CASSEYLAVSNQPQHF.

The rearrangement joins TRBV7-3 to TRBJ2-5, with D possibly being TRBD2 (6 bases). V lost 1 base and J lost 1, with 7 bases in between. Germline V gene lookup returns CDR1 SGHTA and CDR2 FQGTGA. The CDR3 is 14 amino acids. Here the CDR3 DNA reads TGTGCCAGCAGCTTAATGGGAGGCCAAGAGACCCAGTACTTC. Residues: CASSLMGGQETQYF.

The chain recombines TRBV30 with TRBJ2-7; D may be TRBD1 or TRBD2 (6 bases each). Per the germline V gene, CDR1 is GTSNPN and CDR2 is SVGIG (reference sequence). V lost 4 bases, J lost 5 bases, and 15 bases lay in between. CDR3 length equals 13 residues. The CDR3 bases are TGTGCCTGGACTCGGGGGCGCCTGGACGAGCAGTACTTC. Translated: CAWTRGRLDEQYF.